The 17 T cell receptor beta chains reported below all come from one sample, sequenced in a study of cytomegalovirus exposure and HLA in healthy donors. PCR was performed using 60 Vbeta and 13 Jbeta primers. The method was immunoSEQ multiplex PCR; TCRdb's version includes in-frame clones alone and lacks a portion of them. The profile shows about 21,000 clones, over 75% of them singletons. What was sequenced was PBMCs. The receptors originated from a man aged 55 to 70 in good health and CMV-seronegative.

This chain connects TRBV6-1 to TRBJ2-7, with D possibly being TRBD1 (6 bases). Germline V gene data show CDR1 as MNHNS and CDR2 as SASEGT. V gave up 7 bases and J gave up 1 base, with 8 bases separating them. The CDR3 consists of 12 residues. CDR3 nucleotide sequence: TGTGCCAGCACCGGACAGTCCTACGAGCAGTACTTC. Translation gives CASTGQSYEQYF.

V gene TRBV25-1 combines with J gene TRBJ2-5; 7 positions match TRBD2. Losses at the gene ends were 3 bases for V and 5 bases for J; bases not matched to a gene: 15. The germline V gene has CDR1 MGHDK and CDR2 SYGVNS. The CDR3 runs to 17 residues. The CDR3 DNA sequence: TGTGCCAGCAGTGATTTCCTAGCGGCCAAGAGCCGGGAGACCCAGTACTTC. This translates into CASSDFLAAKSRETQYF.

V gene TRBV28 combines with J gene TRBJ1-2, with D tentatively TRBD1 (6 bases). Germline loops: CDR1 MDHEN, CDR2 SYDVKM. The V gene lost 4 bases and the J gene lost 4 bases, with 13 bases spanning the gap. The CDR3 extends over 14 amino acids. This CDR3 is CASSSRGGPYGYTF. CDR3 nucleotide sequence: TGTGCCAGCAGTTCACGGGGGGGCCCCTATGGCTACACCTTC.

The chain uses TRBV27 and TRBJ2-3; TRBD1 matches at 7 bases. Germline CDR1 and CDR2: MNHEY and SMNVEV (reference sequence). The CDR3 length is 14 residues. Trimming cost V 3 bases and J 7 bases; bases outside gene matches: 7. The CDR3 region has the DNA TGTGCCAGCAGTTTTACAGGGGTGGCGCATACGCAGTATTTT. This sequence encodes CASSFTGVAHTQYF.

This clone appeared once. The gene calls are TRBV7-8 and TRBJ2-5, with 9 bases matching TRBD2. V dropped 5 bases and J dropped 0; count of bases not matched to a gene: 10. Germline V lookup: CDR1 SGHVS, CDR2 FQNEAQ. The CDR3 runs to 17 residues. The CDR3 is CASSPGGSGGHQETQYF. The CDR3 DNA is TGTGCCAGCAGCCCGGGAGGGAGCGGGGGGCACCAAGAGACCCAGTACTTC.

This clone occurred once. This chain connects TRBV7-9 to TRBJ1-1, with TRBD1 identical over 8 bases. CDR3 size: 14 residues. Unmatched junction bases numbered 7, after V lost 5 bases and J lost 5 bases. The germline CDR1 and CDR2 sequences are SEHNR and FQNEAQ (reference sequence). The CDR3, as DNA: TGTGCCAGCAGCGCACAGGGGGTTGGAACTGAAGCTTTCTTT. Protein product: CASSAQGVGTEAFF.

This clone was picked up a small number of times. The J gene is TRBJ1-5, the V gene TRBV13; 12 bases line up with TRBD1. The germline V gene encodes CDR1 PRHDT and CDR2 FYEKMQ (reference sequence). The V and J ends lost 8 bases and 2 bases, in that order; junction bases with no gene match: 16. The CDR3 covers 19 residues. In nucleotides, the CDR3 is TGTGCCAGCGGCCGTCGTCGGGACAGGGGGCGCGAAGGCAATCAGCCCCAGCATTTT. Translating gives CASGRRRDRGREGNQPQHF.

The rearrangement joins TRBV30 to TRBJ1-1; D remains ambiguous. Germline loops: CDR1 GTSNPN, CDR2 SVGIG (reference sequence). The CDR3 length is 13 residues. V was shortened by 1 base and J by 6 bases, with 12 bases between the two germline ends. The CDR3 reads CAWSETRTSEAFF. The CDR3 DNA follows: TGTGCCTGGAGTGAAACAAGGACTTCTGAAGCTTTCTTT.

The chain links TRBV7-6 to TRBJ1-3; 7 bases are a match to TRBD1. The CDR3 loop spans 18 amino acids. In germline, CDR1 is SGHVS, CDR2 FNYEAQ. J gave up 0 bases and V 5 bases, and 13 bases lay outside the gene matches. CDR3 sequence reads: CASSLRQGASFSGNTIYF. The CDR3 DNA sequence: TGTGCCAGCAGCCTGCGACAGGGCGCCTCTTTCTCTGGAAACACCATATATTTT.

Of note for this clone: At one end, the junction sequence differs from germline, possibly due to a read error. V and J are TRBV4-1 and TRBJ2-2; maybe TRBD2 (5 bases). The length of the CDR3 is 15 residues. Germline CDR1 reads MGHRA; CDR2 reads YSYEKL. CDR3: CASSRVISGTGKLFF. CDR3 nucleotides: TGCGCCAGCAGCCGTGTTATATCGGGCACCGGGAAGCTGTTTTTT.

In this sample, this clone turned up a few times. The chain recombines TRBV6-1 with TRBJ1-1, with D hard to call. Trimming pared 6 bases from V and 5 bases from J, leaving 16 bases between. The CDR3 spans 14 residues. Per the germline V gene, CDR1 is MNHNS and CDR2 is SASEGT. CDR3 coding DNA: TGTGCCAGCAGCTCCTCGACGGCGGGTACTGAAGCTTTCTTT. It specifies CASSSSTAGTEAFF.

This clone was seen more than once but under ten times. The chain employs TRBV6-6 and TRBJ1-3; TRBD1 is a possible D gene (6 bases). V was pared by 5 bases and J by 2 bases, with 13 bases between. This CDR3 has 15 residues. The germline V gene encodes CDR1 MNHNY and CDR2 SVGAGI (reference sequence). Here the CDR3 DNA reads TGTGCCAGCAGTACGACACAGGGAACTGGAAACACCATATATTTT. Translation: CASSTTQGTGNTIYF.

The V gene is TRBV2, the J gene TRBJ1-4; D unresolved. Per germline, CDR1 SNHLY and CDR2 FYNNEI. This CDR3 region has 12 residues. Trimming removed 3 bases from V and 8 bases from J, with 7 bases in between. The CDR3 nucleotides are TGTGCCAGCAGTGATGTAGAGGAAAAACTGTTTTTT. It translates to CASSDVEEKLFF.

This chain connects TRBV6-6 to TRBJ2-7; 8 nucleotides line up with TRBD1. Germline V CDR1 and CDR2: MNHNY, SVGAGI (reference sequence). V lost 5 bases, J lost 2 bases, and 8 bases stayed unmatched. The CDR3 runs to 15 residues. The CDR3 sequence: CASSKTGTGPYEQYF. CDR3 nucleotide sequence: TGTGCCAGCAGTAAGACCGGGACAGGTCCCTACGAGCAGTACTTC.

This CDR3 is CASSKAGGQQDTQYF. The CDR3 coding sequence is TGTGCCAGCAGTAAAGCGGGGGGGCAACAAGATACGCAGTATTTT. The chain combines TRBV28 with TRBJ2-3; 10 positions agree with TRBD2. The germline V gene encodes CDR1 MDHEN and CDR2 SYDVKM. V was clipped by 5 bases and J by 5 bases; unmatched bases: 7. This CDR3 has 15 amino acids. The full variable domain, its missing parts supplied by reference TRBV28 and TRBJ2-3, is DVKVTQSSRYLVKRTGEKVFLECVQDMDHENMFWYRQDPGLGLRLIYFSYDVKMKEKGDIPEGYSVSREKKERFSLILESASTNQTSMYLCASSKAGGQQDTQYFGPGTRLTVL.

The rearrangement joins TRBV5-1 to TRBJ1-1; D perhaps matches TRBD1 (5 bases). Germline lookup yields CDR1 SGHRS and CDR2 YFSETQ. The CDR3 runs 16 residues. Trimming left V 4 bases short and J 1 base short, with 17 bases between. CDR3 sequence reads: CASSLGTRASNTEAFF. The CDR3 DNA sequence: TGCGCCAGCAGCCTGGGAACCAGGGCCTCGAACACTGAAGCTTTCTTT.

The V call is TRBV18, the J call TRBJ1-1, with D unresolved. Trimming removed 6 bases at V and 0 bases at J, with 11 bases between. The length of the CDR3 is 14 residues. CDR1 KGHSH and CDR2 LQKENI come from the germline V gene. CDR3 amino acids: CASSPSRMNTEAFF. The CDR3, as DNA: TGTGCCAGCTCCCCTAGCAGAATGAACACTGAAGCTTTCTTT.